A single sample gave rise to the 3 T cell receptor beta chains below, sequenced in a study of human T cells and chemical hapten exposure. TCRdb used MiXCR to reprocess the RACE reads, holding one entry per CDR3 protein. The profile shows 65,000 to 100,000 distinct CDR3 sequences, 5% to 8.5% of them singletons. Specified time point: patch test 2, 6 weeks after DPC sensitization. Treatment of the sample: therapeutic diphenylcyclopropenone sensitization with weekly scalp DPC. The sample consisted of whole blood, taken in connection with sensitization to the hapten diphenylcyclopropenone (DPC). These receptors were taken from a woman in her thirties with alopecia areata. Some clones in this sample may be carry-over from other donors' samples.

This clonotype was counted many times. CDR3 bases: TGCAGTGCGGCAGAAAGGGCGGTTTCCTACGAGCAGTACTTC. Encoded protein: CSAAERAVSYEQYF. This rearrangement joins TRBV20-1 to TRBJ2-7; D ambiguous. The CDR3 runs to 14 residues. V was clipped by 6 bases and J by 1 base, with 16 bases between them. Per the germline V gene, CDR1 is DFQATT and CDR2 is SNEGSKA (reference sequence).

This clonotype has a count of ten or more. V usage is TRBV2 and J usage is TRBJ1-2; no reliable D call. The germline gives CDR1 SNHLY, CDR2 FYNNEI. Trimming took 8 bases from V and 2 from J, leaving 9 bases between them. The CDR3 runs to 12 residues. CDR3 bases: TGTGCCAGCTCCGTCACAAACTATGGCTACACCTTC. Its protein product is CASSVTNYGYTF.

With regard to this clonotype: A read error may account for a junction end that differs from germline. This CDR3 reads CASSFGTGRGSPLNF. In DNA form, the CDR3 reads TGTGCCAGCAGTTTCGGGACAGGGCGAGGTTCACCCCTCAACTTT. This rearrangement joins TRBV12-3 or TRBV12-4 to TRBJ1-6, with 9 bases matching TRBD1. The CDR3 runs to 15 residues.